This TCR beta chain was recorded in a study of monozygotic twins with inflammatory bowel disease. Overall study results and limits: Twins classed as concordant or discordant showed no difference in repertoire similarity, possibly from limited power.

Germline V gives CDR1 SGDLS, CDR2 YYNGEE. This CDR3 has 17 amino acids. Comments on this clonotype: Its antigen is unknown.

Template switching added UMIs carrying a 6-nucleotide sample barcode. TCRdb reprocessed the 5' RACE reads, keeping one entry per CDR3 protein, no DNA. Its table lists fewer than 200,000 distinct CDR3 sequences. The TCR comes from a human donor with ulcerative colitis or Crohn's disease, or a healthy co-twin of an affected twin (not recorded which). This chain uses TRBV9 with TRBJ2-3; lacking DNA, the TRBD2 call made by TCRdb goes unchecked. Sequencing was done on a sample of blood. The CDR3 sequence: CASSVRSGGSSTDTQYF.